The next 30 T cell receptor beta chains were all read from a single sample in a study of identical twins. Via MiXCR, TCRdb re-called the 5' RACE reads, giving one row per CDR3 protein. The data contain 300,000 to 400,000 distinct CDR3 sequences, roughly an eighth of them singletons. This sample also appeared in a second study, on yellow fever vaccine responses in identical twins.

The specimen sequenced was CD8+ T cells sorted from blood. These receptors were obtained from a woman aged 18-29 years in good health.

The gene calls are TRBV6-5 and TRBJ2-3; no definite D call. Trimming took 2 bases from V and 2 from J, leaving 17 bases between them. The CDR3 runs 17 residues. Germline CDR1 MNHEY, CDR2 SVGAGI. In nucleotides, the CDR3 is TGTGCCAGCAGTTACCGTAGGGAAGAGTTCCTCACAGATACGCAGTATTTT. This encodes CASSYRREEFLTDTQYF.

This clonotype came up many times. The chain has TRBV6-1 and TRBJ2-2; D gene ambiguous. This CDR3 has 13 amino acids. Trimming cost V 7 bases and J 6 bases, with 12 bases left between them. Germline assignment: CDR1 MNHNS and CDR2 SASEGT. The CDR3 loop is CASTELGSGELFF. CDR3 nucleotide sequence: TGTGCCAGCACCGAACTGGGTTCCGGGGAGCTGTTTTTT.

The rearrangement links TRBV27 to TRBJ2-2; perhaps TRBD2 as D (5 bases). V lost 2 bases, J lost 0 bases, and 10 bases lay in between. Per the germline V gene, CDR1 is MNHEY and CDR2 is SMNVEV (reference sequence). The CDR3 has 16 amino acids. The CDR3 DNA sequence: TGTGCCAGCAGTTTAAATTTAGCGACGAACACCGGGGAGCTGTTTTTT. Encoded protein: CASSLNLATNTGELFF.

This clonotype was seen many times. V is TRBV20-1 and J is TRBJ2-2; no firm D call. From germline, CDR1 is DFQATT and CDR2 SNEGSKA (reference sequence). Trimming removed 0 bases from V and 4 bases from J, with 9 bases in between. There are 14 residues in the CDR3. Here the CDR3 reads CSAREGRVTGELFF. CDR3 sequence (DNA): TGCAGTGCTAGAGAAGGTCGGGTCACCGGGGAGCTGTTTTTT.

This clonotype was seen at least ten times. The chain carries TRBV12-3 or TRBV12-4 and TRBJ2-7, with D tentatively TRBD1 or TRBD2 (6 bases each). CDR3 length: 13 amino acids. V was trimmed by 6 bases and J by 2 bases, leaving 11 bases between them. The CDR3 DNA reads as TGTGCCAGCAGCCCCCGGGGGCCCTACGAGCAGTACTTC. Protein sequence: CASSPRGPYEQYF.

The chain couples TRBV5-5 to TRBJ1-5, with 9 positions matching TRBD1. CDR3 length equals 15 residues. Germline assignment: CDR1 SGHKS and CDR2 YYEKEE (reference sequence). After removal of 0 bases from V and 7 bases from J, the junction contained 5 bases not matched to a gene. The CDR3 loop reads CASSLGETGGQPQHF. CDR3 bases: TGTGCCAGCAGCTTGGGAGAGACAGGGGGACAGCCCCAGCATTTT.

Regarding this clonotype: Given the absence of the conserved phenylalanine or tryptophan at the CDR3 end, a read error is likely. This sequence joins TRBV11-1 and TRBJ2-1; D gene unclear. With 3 bases removed from V and 6 bases from J, the gap between germline ends came to 15 bases. CDR1 is SGHAT, CDR2 FQDESV, per germline (reference sequence). The CDR3 consists of 15 residues. The CDR3 nucleotides are TGTGCCAGCAGCTTGGAGCGACCAACCGGCAATGAGCAGTTCTCC. This gives the protein CASSLERPTGNEQFS.

The rearrangement joins TRBV28 to TRBJ2-3; TRBD2 aligns across 7 bases. The V and J ends lost 3 bases and 0 bases, in that order; junction bases with no gene match: 12. This CDR3 region has 18 residues. CDR1 is MDHEN, CDR2 SYDVKM, per germline. CDR3 sequence reads: CASSFFSGDLSSTDTQYF. CDR3 coding DNA: TGTGCCAGCAGTTTTTTCAGCGGGGACCTTTCTAGCACAGATACGCAGTATTTT. Looking up the rest from reference TRBV28 and TRBJ2-3 gives the full variable domain: DVKVTQSSRYLVKRTGEKVFLECVQDMDHENMFWYRQDPGLGLRLIYFSYDVKMKEKGDIPEGYSVSREKKERFSLILESASTNQTSMYLCASSFFSGDLSSTDTQYFGPGTRLTVL.

This clonotype was detected many times. This sequence joins TRBV5-1 and TRBJ2-1; no reliable D call. Germline V lookup: CDR1 SGHRS, CDR2 YFSETQ. The germline V and J ends were trimmed by 4 bases and 3 bases, with 20 bases remaining between them. The CDR3 is 17 amino acids. The chain's CDR3 is CASSPDGFGEFYNEQFF. The CDR3 DNA reads as TGCGCCAGCAGCCCTGATGGCTTTGGAGAGTTCTACAATGAGCAGTTCTTC.

This clonotype was observed a few times. This chain links TRBV11-2 with TRBJ2-3, with 7 bases aligning to TRBD1. The trim removed 1 base at V and 5 bases at J, leaving 15 bases unmatched. Germline V lookup: CDR1 SGHAT, CDR2 FQNNGV. CDR3 length: 18 residues. The CDR3 nucleotides are TGTGCCAGCAGCTTAGTCCCCACTGACAGGGAGAATCGAGATACGCAGTATTTT. It encodes CASSLVPTDRENRDTQYF. The variable domain in full, with the rest retrieved from reference TRBV11-2 and TRBJ2-3, is EAGVAQSPRYKIIEKRQSVAFWCNPISGHATLYWYQQILGQGPKLLIQFQNNGVVDDSQLPKDRFSAERLKGVDSTLKIQPAKLEDSAVYLCASSLVPTDRENRDTQYFGPGTRLTVL.

This chain links TRBV4-2 with TRBJ1-6, with D tentatively TRBD1 (5 bases). Germline lookup yields CDR1 LGHNA and CDR2 YNFKEQ. The CDR3 has 16 residues. Trimming took off 0 bases at V and 6 bases at J, with 12 bases between the two ends. DNA of the CDR3: TGTGCCAGCAGCCAAGATGGGGCAGCTGTTAATTCACCCCTCCACTTT. Protein: CASSQDGAAVNSPLHF.

This chain uses TRBV24-1 with TRBJ2-1; 7 bases are shared with TRBD1. Losses at the gene ends were 3 bases for V and 11 bases for J; bases not matched to a gene: 6. In germline, CDR1 is KGHDR, CDR2 SFDVKD. This CDR3 contains 13 residues. The CDR3 sequence is CATSDEGTVKQFF. CDR3 sequence (DNA): TGTGCCACCAGTGATGAGGGGACAGTAAAGCAGTTCTTC.

This clonotype was picked up many times. The chain recombines TRBV12-3 or TRBV12-4 with TRBJ1-2; D remains ambiguous. Trimming shortened V by 6 bases and J by 0 bases, and 14 bases separated the two germline ends. The CDR3 is 15 residues long. Written as DNA, the CDR3 is TGTGCCAGCAGCGACTTTCTGGGTCCTAACTATGGCTACACCTTC. This encodes CASSDFLGPNYGYTF.

Many counts were recorded for this clonotype. The rearrangement links TRBV7-9 to TRBJ2-2; possible D gene TRBD1, 6 bases. The V gene's germline CDR1 is SEHNR and CDR2 FQNEAQ (reference sequence). Trimming left V 0 bases short and J 2 bases short, with 10 bases between. The CDR3 extends over 16 amino acids. The CDR3 loop reads CASSLATRGNTGELFF. The CDR3 coding sequence is TGTGCCAGCAGCTTAGCGACCAGGGGCAACACCGGGGAGCTGTTTTTT. Full variable domain (rest looked up from reference TRBV7-9 and TRBJ2-2): DTGVSQNPRHKITKRGQNVTFRCDPISEHNRLYWYRQTLGQGPEFLTYFQNEAQLEKSRLLSDRFSAERPKGSFSTLEIQRTEQGDSAMYLCASSLATRGNTGELFFGEGSRLTVL.

The chain employs TRBV10-3 and TRBJ2-5; D may match TRBD1 or TRBD2 (5 bases each). CDR1 and CDR2 (germline): ENHRY, SYGVKD. This CDR3 comprises 16 residues. V was shortened by 0 bases and J by 0 bases, with 11 bases between the two germline ends. The CDR3 sequence: CAISESGGRYQETQYF. The DNA of the CDR3 is TGTGCCATCAGTGAGTCTGGGGGAAGGTACCAAGAGACCCAGTACTTC.

The chain couples TRBV12-3 or TRBV12-4 to TRBJ2-2; 12 nucleotides line up with TRBD2. J was trimmed by 0 bases and V by 11 bases; bases with no gene match: 13. The length of the CDR3 is 18 residues. The CDR3 is CAFWTSGVDLANTGELFF. For the CDR3, the DNA is TGTGCCTTCTGGACTAGCGGGGTTGATCTCGCGAACACCGGGGAGCTGTTTTTT.

This clonotype showed up many times. The chain is built from TRBV6-5 and TRBJ2-2, with TRBD2 matching over 11 bases. The CDR3 contains 15 residues. V lost 0 bases and J lost 9; bases outside the gene matches: 3. The germline V gene has CDR1 MNHEY and CDR2 SVGAGI. For the CDR3, the DNA is TGTGCCAGCAGTTACTCGACTAGCGGGGTCTGGGAGCTGTTTTTT. Translation: CASSYSTSGVWELFF.

Only a few counts were recorded for this clonotype. V gene TRBV28 combines with J gene TRBJ2-1; possibly TRBD1 or TRBD2 for D (5 bases each). Deletions cut 5 bases from V and 0 bases from J, with 14 bases between. The germline V gene has CDR1 MDHEN and CDR2 SYDVKM. This CDR3 spans 16 amino acids. CDR3 region: CASSPVLGVSYNEQFF. The CDR3 DNA follows: TGTGCCAGCAGTCCCGTACTAGGGGTCTCCTACAATGAGCAGTTCTTC.

This clonotype has just a few counts. This rearrangement joins TRBV7-9 to TRBJ2-1; 10 bases match TRBD2. This CDR3 contains 16 residues. J gave up 8 bases and V 4 bases, and 11 bases lay outside the gene matches. CDR1 is SEHNR and CDR2 is FQNEAQ in the germline V gene (reference sequence). The CDR3 is CASSSEREGPLYEQFF. In DNA, the CDR3 is TGTGCCAGCAGCTCCGAGCGGGAGGGCCCATTATATGAGCAGTTCTTC.

This clonotype has a handful of counts. V usage is TRBV20-1 and J usage is TRBJ2-1, with D unclear. This CDR3 is built from 14 residues. The germline CDR1 and CDR2 sequences are DFQATT and SNEGSKA (reference sequence). Trimming removed 3 bases from V and 7 bases from J, with 16 bases in between. CDR3 bases: TGCAGTGCTAGTTTGCTAGGGCCTTATAATGAGCAGTTCTTC. Its translation: CSASLLGPYNEQFF.

The chain has TRBV29-1 and TRBJ1-2, with 7 positions matching TRBD1. V was pared by 4 bases and J by 1 base, with 3 bases of the junction left unmatched. This CDR3 is built from 13 residues. CDR1 and CDR2 (germline): SQVTM, ANQGSEA. CDR3 region: CSVAGQLNYGYTF. The CDR3 DNA reads as TGCAGCGTTGCGGGACAGCTTAACTATGGCTACACCTTC. The variable domain in full, with the rest retrieved from reference TRBV29-1 and TRBJ1-2, is SAVISQKPSRDICQRGTSLTIQCQVDSQVTMMFWYRQQPGQSLTLIATANQGSEATYESGFVIDKFPISRPNLTFSTLTVSNMSPEDSSIYLCSVAGQLNYGYTFGSGTRLTVV.

V and J are TRBV7-9 and TRBJ2-1, with TRBD2 matching over 12 bases. The V gene's germline CDR1 is SEHNR and CDR2 FQNEAQ (reference sequence). The CDR3 is 17 amino acids. V lost 4 bases, J lost 10 bases, and 14 bases stayed unmatched. CDR3 nucleotide sequence: TGTGCCAGCAGCTGGGGCCCTTCTAGCGGGGGGGCAGGGGAGCAGTTCTTC. This translates into CASSWGPSSGGAGEQFF.

The chain has TRBV7-9 and TRBJ1-5, with D tentatively TRBD1 (5 bases). The CDR3 consists of 17 residues. V gave up 0 bases and J gave up 6 bases, with 18 bases separating them. The germline V gene has CDR1 SEHNR and CDR2 FQNEAQ (reference sequence). This CDR3 reads CASSLAGQGGPSQPQHF. The CDR3 coding sequence is TGTGCCAGCAGCTTAGCGGGGCAGGGTGGCCCTAGTCAGCCCCAGCATTTT.

This chain connects TRBV6-1 to TRBJ2-2, with D possibly TRBD1 on 6 matching bases. CDR1 and CDR2 from the germline V gene are MNHNS and SASEGT. V lost 5 bases to trimming and J lost 0 bases, with 19 bases between them. CDR3 size: 18 residues. DNA for the CDR3: TGTGCCAGCAGTCCTATATATCGGACAGATTCGAACACCGGGGAGCTGTTTTTT. Its translation: CASSPIYRTDSNTGELFF.

This clonotype has ten or more counts. The chain uses TRBV10-3 and TRBJ2-3; no clear D gene. V was trimmed by 2 bases and J by 0 bases, leaving 6 bases between them. Germline CDR1 is ENHRY and CDR2 is SYGVKD. CDR3 size: 14 residues. In DNA, the CDR3 is TGTGCCATCAGTGAGCGGCAGAGCACAGATACGCAGTATTTT. Its protein is CAISERQSTDTQYF.

The chain is built from TRBV12-3 or TRBV12-4 and TRBJ2-5, with TRBD1 as a possible D gene (7 bases). The length of the CDR3 is 16 residues. V lost 4 bases and J 1 base, leaving 16 bases between the germline ends. CDR3 loop: CASSSSGGRTQETQYF. The CDR3 bases are TGTGCCAGCAGTTCCTCAGGGGGGCGTACCCAAGAGACCCAGTACTTC.

V is TRBV15 and J is TRBJ2-2; TRBD1 agrees at 8 bases. J gave up 6 bases and V 3 bases, and 12 bases lay outside the gene matches. The length of the CDR3 is 17 residues. CDR1 is LNHNV, CDR2 YYDKDF, per germline (reference sequence). This CDR3 is CATSSSGQGETAGELFF. Here the CDR3 DNA reads TGTGCCACCAGCAGCTCCGGACAGGGCGAAACGGCCGGGGAGCTGTTTTTT.

In this sample, this clonotype turned up a few times. The genes are TRBV4-1 and TRBJ2-1; tentative D call: TRBD1 (5 bases). This CDR3 spans 14 amino acids. Germline lookup yields CDR1 MGHRA and CDR2 YSYEKL. Trimming took 3 bases from V and 8 from J, leaving 14 bases between them. CDR3 amino acids: CASSHRTLLDEQFF. CDR3 bases: TGCGCCAGCAGCCACCGGACACTTCTCGATGAGCAGTTCTTC.

This clonotype occurred a few times. This chain connects TRBV4-1 to TRBJ2-3, with D tentatively TRBD1 or TRBD2 (5 bases each). The CDR3 contains 16 residues. The ends were cut back, 1 base at V and 2 bases at J, with 13 bases in the middle. In germline, CDR1 is MGHRA, CDR2 YSYEKL. The CDR3 loop is CASSQVPGRTTDTQYF. The CDR3 DNA reads TGCGCCAGCAGCCAAGTCCCGGGACGGACCACAGATACGCAGTATTTT.

Ten or more counts support this clonotype. The chain joins TRBV20-1 to TRBJ2-1; D unresolved. V lost 5 bases and J lost 3, with 5 bases in between. Germline V gives CDR1 DFQATT, CDR2 SNEGSKA (reference sequence). The CDR3 extends over 11 amino acids. The CDR3 sequence: CSAPRYNEQFF. The CDR3 bases are TGCAGTGCTCCCCGCTACAATGAGCAGTTCTTC.